Here is one TCR beta chain with its context. Antigen unknown. This CDR3 region has 16 residues. CDR1 is SGDLS, CDR2 YYNGEE, per germline. Unmatched junction bases numbered 4, after V lost 0 bases and J lost 2 bases. The data are from a study of blood T cells in healthy people across ages. Study outcomes and limitations: Total diversity from one million sequenced T cells was likely underestimated.

Together with a sample-barcoded 5' primer, a J-beta primer mix was included in a second PCR lasting about 6 to 11 cycles. TCRdb re-analysed the 5' RACE reads in MiXCR, keeping a single row per CDR3 protein. The data show 500,000 to 550,000 distinct CDR3 sequences, about 24% seen once. A further study also used this sample, focusing on T cells of mothers and their children. From that study: Whether related or unrelated, pairs show similar shaping of TCR recombination output by thymic selection.

The sequence came from a boy between 10 and 17 years old in good health. V and J are TRBV9 and TRBJ2-3; 9 bases match TRBD1. The source material was blood. CDR3 residues: CASSVEGTGTTDTQYF. The CDR3 DNA reads as TGTGCCAGCAGCGTAGAGGGGACAGGGACCACAGATACGCAGTATTTT.